This T cell receptor beta chain was sequenced in a study of OX40 agonist ivuxolimab in advanced cancers. Study as a whole: The eligibility criteria allowed prior anti-PD-1, anti-PD-L1 or anti-CTLA-4 therapy, and 40% had some. One hepatocellular carcinoma and a couple of cutaneous melanoma patients partially responded.

The V end lost 7 bases, the J end lost 9 bases, and 10 bases lay between the germline ends. The CDR3 runs 11 residues. Germline V gives CDR1 MNHNY, CDR2 SVGAGI (reference sequence). About this clone: Its antigen is not identified.

Generated by immunoSEQ multiplex PCR, the TCRdb table keeps only in-frame clones and is missing some. The sample has under 80,000 clones, approximately 86% seen once. Study findings and constraints: Relative to CD4+ cells, CD8+ T cells on average had more expanded clones. Circulating CD4+ and CD8+ T cells showed clonal expansion by week 6 at 0.1 to 3.0 mg/kg.

This TCR was sampled from an adult with an advanced solid tumor such as melanoma, head and neck, liver or kidney cancer. The source was CD4+ or CD8+ T cells sorted from blood, collected in a trial of the OX40 agonist ivuxolimab. The chain recombines TRBV6-6 with TRBJ2-1, with D perhaps TRBD2 (7 bases). CDR3 DNA: TGTGCCAGCACCCGGGGGGCTGAGCAGTTCTTC. This sequence encodes CASTRGAEQFF.